This T cell receptor (beta chain) came from a study of shared clonotypes between healthy human individuals (dated by TCRdb to the early 2020s). A note on the overall study: The cohort comprised a couple of women and three men aged 18 to 49 years. To increase sequencing depth and limit assay-specific biases, different laboratories used diverse techniques to prepare libraries and sequence TCR repertoires. To estimate repertoire size and how much clonotypes are shared between individuals, the study performed deep sequencing of blood TCR repertoires from about five healthy adults. Leukapheresis yielded between about 0.85 and 9.5 billion PBMCs per donor. Per donor, three plates each were used for CD4 naive and CD4 memory, two for CD8 naive, and one for CD8 memory. Results the study describes overall, beyond this receptor: Sampling was limited to blood, and TCR repertoires in tissue likely differ from TCR repertoires in blood. Compared with non-shared clonotypes, the clonotypes found in all four sorted-subset donors had higher generation probabilities. Estimated clonotype richness was generally larger for naive than for memory subsets. Based on pairwise subsampling, the degree of clonotype sharing among donors was expected to be affected by sequencing depth. Rarefaction of sorted-subset datasets indicated incomplete sequencing despite the large sequencing depth. The genetic and exposure-history diversity represented was limited by the small number of donors. Sharing across a few donors was observed for around 5% of naive CD4, over 3% of naive CD8, 2% to 2.5% of memory CD4, and about 0.4% of memory CD8 clonotypes.

Using the deep immunoSEQ assay, TCR CDR3 regions were amplified from genomic DNA by multiplex PCR. Genomic DNA extracted from each cell subset was distributed evenly over all wells of several immunoSEQ 96-well plates, and each plate served as one replicate. For sorted subsets, each replicate PCR was loaded with about 0.2 ug genomic DNA, equivalent to 30,000 or so T cell genomes. The purified libraries were quantified using a Qubit 3.0 fluorometer, sized with a Bioanalyzer 2100, and then quantified again using the KAPA Library Quantification kit. Every immunoSEQ 96-well plate was sequenced on a dedicated single-read 150-cycle Illumina NextSeq 550 flow cell. In the original analysis: Because the immunoSEQ output included only junctional sequences and no quality scores, the filtering could not be the same as the filtering used for full-length reads. To assign V/J genes and CDR3, sequences were annotated against IMGT germline references using PyIR, a Python wrapper for IgBLAST v1.9. Reads were filtered out if the reads had weak V/J assignments (E-value above 1e-6), no CDR3, stop codons, out-of-frame junctions, or ambiguous translated residues. V3J clonotypes were defined as sequences sharing the same inferred V gene, J gene, and CDR3 amino acid sequence. Percentage overlap between repertoires was computed as shared unique clonotypes divided by the size of the smaller repertoire. Three approaches were used to assess repertoire richness: RTK rarefaction, the Chao1 estimator, and Recon v2.1 estimates of unobserved clonotypes. For all TCRbeta clonotypes obtained by the gDNA method from four donors, generation probabilities were computed with OLGA. In TCRdb, the immuneACCESS table is reduced to in-frame sequences with V and J assigned. These tables do not hold every clone; where another copy was compared, an unresolved V gene accounts for under half, and the others remain unexplained. Clone size and V and J calls were adopted from that table, with D and trimming inferred from the DNA. The sample contains some 2.4 million clones, roughly 93% of them found a single time. The top ten constitute around 0.37% of the sample.

Donors were healthy HIV-negative adults with no recently reported acute infections or vaccinations. Every donor was a Caucasian adult living in Nashville, Tennessee, USA. CD4+ T cells were enriched by magnetic negative selection; naive cells were then positively selected on CD45RA, and the negative fraction formed the memory subset. Blood was collected by leukapheresis, and PBMCs were isolated by Ficoll-Histopaque density gradient centrifugation and then cryopreserved in liquid nitrogen vapor phase. Analytical flow cytometry was used to check the purity and quantity of every magnetically sorted T cell population. From each sorted fraction, genomic DNA was isolated and quantified by UV absorbance on a Nanodrop 2000c. CDR1 and CDR2 (SGHDN, FVKESK) derive from the germline V gene. V is cut back by 2 bases and J by 3 bases, with 4 bases in the junction unmatched. The CDR3 runs 14 residues from the cysteine to the phenylalanine. The retained sequence is limited to the CDR3, 42 bases, with the frame set at the first base.

About this clone: Its antigen is still unknown. There are no base qualities to consult, and no much larger clone falls within one base.

The sequence was obtained from a man aged 18 to 30 in good health. Some clones in this sample may be carry-over from other donors' samples. Sequenced sample: naive CD4+ T cells from PBMCs. According to the study, the label for this sample's cell subset or site signals: CD45RA+ positively selected. The rearranged segments are TRBV14 and TRBJ2-7; TRBD1 fits 7 bases in the junction. The CDR3 loop reads CASSQSQGHYEQYF. The DNA reads TGTGCCAGCAGCCAATCACAGGGGCACTACGAGCAGTACTTC.